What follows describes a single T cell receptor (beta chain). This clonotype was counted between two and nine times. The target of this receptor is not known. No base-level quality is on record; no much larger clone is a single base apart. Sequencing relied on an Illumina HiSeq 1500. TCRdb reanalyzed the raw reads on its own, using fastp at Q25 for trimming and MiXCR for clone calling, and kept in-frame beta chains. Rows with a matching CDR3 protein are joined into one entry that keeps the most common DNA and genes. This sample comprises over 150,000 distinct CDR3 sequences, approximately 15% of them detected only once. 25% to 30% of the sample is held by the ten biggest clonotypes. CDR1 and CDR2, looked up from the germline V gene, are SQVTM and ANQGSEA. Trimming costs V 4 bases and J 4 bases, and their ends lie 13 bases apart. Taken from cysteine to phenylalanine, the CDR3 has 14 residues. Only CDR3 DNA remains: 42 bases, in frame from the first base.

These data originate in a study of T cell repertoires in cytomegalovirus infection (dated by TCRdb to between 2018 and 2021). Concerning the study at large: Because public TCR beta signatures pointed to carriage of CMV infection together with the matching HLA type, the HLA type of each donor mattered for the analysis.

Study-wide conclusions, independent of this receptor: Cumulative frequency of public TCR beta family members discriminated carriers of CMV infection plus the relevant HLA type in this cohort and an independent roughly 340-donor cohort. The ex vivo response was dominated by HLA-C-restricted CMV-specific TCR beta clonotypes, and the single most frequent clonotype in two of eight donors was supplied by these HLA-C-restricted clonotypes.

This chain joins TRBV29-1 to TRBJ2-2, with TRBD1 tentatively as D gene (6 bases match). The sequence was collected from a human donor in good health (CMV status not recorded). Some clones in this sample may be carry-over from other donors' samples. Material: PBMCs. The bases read TGCAGCGTTGCAGAAACAGGGCTCACCGGGGAGCTGTTTTTT. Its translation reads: CSVAETGLTGELFF.